Each of the 23 T cell receptor beta chains below was sequenced from the same sample in a study of cytomegalovirus exposure and HLA in healthy donors. The repertoire was sequenced with immunoSEQ multiplex PCR; TCRdb's copy has only in-frame clones and lacks some. The sample yields roughly 70,000 clones, roughly 95% seen once. The sequencing input was PBMCs. These receptors were taken from a man younger than 30 in good health and CMV-seronegative.

The V gene is TRBV6-5, the J gene TRBJ1-6; TRBD1 matches at 8 bases. Trimming took 0 bases from V and 7 from J; bases not matched to a gene: 2. The CDR3 length is 15 residues. Looked up from germline, CDR1 is MNHEY and CDR2 is SVGAGI. Written as DNA, the CDR3 is TGTGCCAGCAGTTACTCGGACAGGGAGAATTCACCCCTCCACTTT. Protein: CASSYSDRENSPLHF.

J is TRBJ2-1 and V is TRBV6-4; 8 bases are a match to TRBD1. Germline CDR1 reads MRHNA; CDR2 reads SNTAGT. The CDR3 contains 15 residues. V was pared by 4 bases and J by 1 base, with 3 bases of the junction left unmatched. The CDR3 DNA reads as TGTGCCAGCAGTGGACAGGGGCAATCCTACAATGAGCAGTTCTTC. Translated: CASSGQGQSYNEQFF.

This rearrangement joins TRBV5-6 to TRBJ1-5; D gene ambiguous. Per germline, CDR1 SGHDT and CDR2 YYEEEE. The V end lost 5 bases, the J end lost 2 bases, and 5 bases lay between the germline ends. There are 12 residues in the CDR3. The CDR3 loop is CASSSGNQPQHF. The CDR3, as DNA: TGTGCCAGCAGTTCGGGCAATCAGCCCCAGCATTTT.

This chain connects TRBV5-4 to TRBJ2-7; the match to TRBD2 covers 8 bases. V trimming: 0 bases; J trimming: 6 bases; junction bases outside the gene matches: 8. This CDR3 region has 15 residues. Germline CDR1 reads SGHNT; CDR2 reads YYREEE (reference sequence). The CDR3 DNA is TGTGCCAGCAGCTTGGGAGCGGGAGTGGGATCCGAGCAGTACTTC. As protein: CASSLGAGVGSEQYF.

The genes are TRBV19 and TRBJ1-2; no clear D. The length of the CDR3 is 13 residues. Trimming removed 3 bases at V and 8 bases at J, with 13 bases between. Germline CDR1 reads LNHDA; CDR2 reads SQIVND (reference sequence). The CDR3 loop is CASSIPSGPGYTF. For the CDR3, the DNA is TGTGCCAGTAGTATCCCCTCAGGCCCCGGCTACACCTTC.

The rearrangement joins TRBV28 to TRBJ2-7; TRBD1 aligns across 10 bases. The CDR3 contains 14 residues. The junction had 6 bases not matched to a gene; V was cut back by 6 bases and J by 4 bases. CDR1 is MDHEN and CDR2 is SYDVKM in the germline V gene. The CDR3 DNA sequence: TGTGCCAGCAGATGGACAGGGGGTATATACGAGCAGTACTTC. It is translated as CASRWTGGIYEQYF.

This chain joins TRBV2 and TRBJ2-1; TRBD2 might be the D (5 bases). Per the germline V gene, CDR1 is SNHLY and CDR2 is FYNNEI. The CDR3 contains 13 residues. Trimming took off 5 bases at V and 1 base at J, with 6 bases between the two ends. CDR3 sequence: CASSRGSYNEQFF. The CDR3 DNA is TGTGCCAGCAGTCGGGGATCCTACAATGAGCAGTTCTTC.

CDR3 in amino acids: CAIGTGGGYGYTF. The DNA for the CDR3 is TGTGCCATCGGGACAGGGGGAGGCTATGGCTACACCTTC. V usage is TRBV6-1 and J usage is TRBJ1-2, with 11 bases lining up with TRBD1. The CDR3 covers 13 residues. Germline assignment: CDR1 MNHNS and CDR2 SASEGT. Trimming at V came to 10 bases and at J to 4 bases, leaving 5 bases not matched to a gene.

The gene calls are TRBV12-2 and TRBJ1-5; the table's D call TRBD1 went unverified against the DNA. TRBV12-2 counts as a pseudogene. The CDR3 sequence is 17 residues long. The CDR3 DNA sequence: TGTGCAAGTCGCTTAGGGGACATAGACTATAGCAATCAGCCCCAGCATTTT. Protein product: CASRLGDIDYSNQPQHF.

The chain has TRBV6-5 and TRBJ1-4; perhaps TRBD1 as D (5 bases). CDR3 length: 15 residues. The germline CDR1 and CDR2 sequences are MNHEY and SVGAGI. V lost 6 bases and J lost 1, with 12 bases in between. Here the CDR3 reads CASRRGSVTNEKLFF. CDR3 coding DNA: TGTGCCAGCAGGCGGGGGAGTGTAACTAATGAAAAACTGTTTTTT.

CDR3 sequence: CASSETGADTEAFF. The CDR3 nucleotides are TGTGCCAGCAGTGAAACAGGAGCCGACACTGAAGCTTTCTTT. The V call is TRBV6-1, the J call TRBJ1-1; maybe TRBD1 (5 bases). Germline assignment: CDR1 MNHNS and CDR2 SASEGT. Trimming took 2 bases from V and 3 from J, leaving 10 bases between them. This CDR3 spans 14 amino acids.

The gene calls are TRBV6-6 and TRBJ1-4, with unresolved D. Germline-derived CDR1 and CDR2 are MNHNY and SVGAGI (reference sequence). This CDR3 is built from 15 residues. V lost 0 bases to trimming and J lost 5 bases, with 10 bases between them. CDR3 sequence (DNA): TGTGCCAGCAGTTACTCGGCGGCGGCAAATGAAAAACTGTTTTTT. It specifies CASSYSAAANEKLFF.

The genes are TRBV5-1 and TRBJ2-2; TRBD2 is a possible D gene (5 bases). The CDR3 spans 15 residues. Germline V CDR1 and CDR2: SGHRS, YFSETQ. Trimming removed 4 bases from V and 1 base from J, with 11 bases in between. As DNA, the CDR3 is TGCGCCAGCAGCCCCGCAGGAGGGAACACCGGGGAGCTGTTTTTT. Translation gives CASSPAGGNTGELFF.

The sample holds one count of this clone. J is TRBJ2-1 and V is TRBV2, with TRBD2 matching 10 bases. Germline V lookup: CDR1 SNHLY, CDR2 FYNNEI. This CDR3 is 17 amino acids long. Trimming at V came to 6 bases and at J to 0 bases, leaving 8 bases not matched to a gene. This CDR3 is CASRFGTSESSYNEQFF. CDR3 nucleotide sequence: TGTGCCAGCAGATTCGGGACTAGCGAGAGCTCCTACAATGAGCAGTTCTTC.

The chain recombines TRBV7-9 with TRBJ2-1; 9 bases are shared with TRBD2. The CDR3 loop spans 13 amino acids. Per the germline V gene, CDR1 is SEHNR and CDR2 is FQNEAQ (reference sequence). The J segment lost 15 bases and the V segment lost 5 bases, leaving 11 bases of the junction unmatched. The CDR3 is CASSPTSGPPWFF. For the CDR3, the DNA is TGTGCCAGCAGCCCGACTAGCGGTCCACCTTGGTTCTTC.

This clone came up once. The chain uses TRBV11-3 and TRBJ1-2; weak D call: TRBD1 (5 bases). The V and J ends lost 5 bases and 4 bases respectively, with 11 bases between them. CDR3 length: 13 residues. Germline CDR1 SGHNT, CDR2 YENEEA. CDR3 coding DNA: TGTGCCAGCAGCCCCGACAGCTTCTATGGCTACACCTTC. Translation gives CASSPDSFYGYTF.

This clone was seen just once. This sequence joins TRBV28 and TRBJ2-5; tentative D call: TRBD1 (5 bases). CDR1 is MDHEN and CDR2 is SYDVKM in the germline V gene. Trimming took 7 bases from V and 1 from J, leaving 22 bases between them. The CDR3 has 17 residues. This chain's CDR3 is CASTPDILTPIQETQYF. The CDR3 DNA reads as TGTGCCAGCACACCGGACATCCTGACACCGATCCAAGAGACCCAGTACTTC.

The chain carries TRBV6-1 and TRBJ2-7; 8 positions agree with TRBD1. CDR3 length: 14 residues. The germline gives CDR1 MNHNS, CDR2 SASEGT. V shed 5 bases, J shed 4 bases, and the junction held 7 bases outside the gene matches. Here the CDR3 reads CASSPRDRQYEQYF. CDR3 DNA sequence: TGTGCCAGCAGTCCACGGGACAGGCAGTACGAGCAGTACTTC.

The rearrangement links TRBV5-1 to TRBJ1-2, with 9 positions matching TRBD1. The length of the CDR3 is 12 residues. Per germline, CDR1 SGHRS and CDR2 YFSETQ. Trimming cost V 7 bases and J 7 bases; bases outside gene matches: 5. CDR3 sequence (DNA): TGCGCCAGCCAGGGACAGGGAGCTGGCTACACCTTC. This translates into CASQGQGAGYTF. Supplemented by reference TRBV5-1 and TRBJ1-2, the full variable domain reads KAGVTQTPRYLIKTRGQQVTLSCSPISGHRSVSWYQQTPGQGLQFLFEYFSETQRNKGNFPGRFSGRQFSNSRSEMNVSTLELGDSALYLCASQGQGAGYTFGSGTRLTVV.

CDR3 coding DNA: TGTGCCAGCAGCGTAGGGGGCTATAGCAATCAGCCCCAGCATTTT. Its translation: CASSVGGYSNQPQHF. This sequence joins TRBV9 and TRBJ1-5, with a possible D match to TRBD1 (5 bases). CDR3 length: 15 residues. Germline V lookup: CDR1 SGDLS, CDR2 YYNGEE. The V gene lost 0 bases and the J gene lost 0 bases, with 7 bases spanning the gap.

The genes are TRBV5-6 and TRBJ1-1; 7 positions agree with TRBD1. J was trimmed by 9 bases and V by 4 bases; bases with no gene match: 6. The length of the CDR3 is 12 residues. The germline V gene has CDR1 SGHDT and CDR2 YYEEEE. The DNA for the CDR3 is TGTGCCAGCAGCCTTGGGACAGCCCAAGCTTTCTTT. This encodes CASSLGTAQAFF.

CDR3 loop: CASSAGTGGNQPQHF. DNA of the CDR3: TGTGCCAGCAGTGCCGGGACAGGGGGCAATCAGCCCCAGCATTTT. This rearrangement joins TRBV2 to TRBJ1-5; 10 bases line up with TRBD1. Unmatched junction bases numbered 2, after V lost 4 bases and J lost 2 bases. The CDR3 runs 15 residues. Germline lookup yields CDR1 SNHLY and CDR2 FYNNEI.

V is TRBV19 and J is TRBJ1-2; tentative D call: TRBD1 (6 bases). Germline loops: CDR1 LNHDA, CDR2 SQIVND (reference sequence). V was pared by 2 bases and J by 2 bases, with 6 bases between. CDR3 length: 13 amino acids. The CDR3 nucleotides are TGTGCCAGTAGTATAACAGGGAACTATGGCTACACCTTC. This encodes CASSITGNYGYTF.